This is a list of T cell receptor beta chains from one sample in a study of blood T cell repertoires in COVID-19. Generated by immunoSEQ multiplex PCR, the TCRdb table keeps only in-frame clones and is missing some. The sample has roughly 190,000 clones; approximately 80% are singletons. The sample taken for sequencing was peripheral blood. These receptors all stem from a woman in her 70s with COVID-19, enrolled during active disease. Each CDR3 is given with its conserved first and last residue. A D gene is named only where the DNA matches it firmly. Clone size is not always given. Where it is, it says once, few, many or a class for expanded clones.

D	V	J	size	CDR3	DNA
.	TRBV21-1	TRBJ1-6	.	CASSKAGHNNSPLHF	TGTGCCAGCAGCAAAGCGGGACACAATAATTCACCCCTCCACTTT
.	TRBV9	TRBJ2-6	.	CASSAQPGTRSSGANVLTF	TGTGCCAGCAGCGCGCAACCCGGGACACGGAGCTCTGGGGCCAACGTCCTGACTTTC
.	TRBV24-1	TRBJ1-2	.	CATSDAGQYGYTF	TGTGCCACCAGTGACGCCGGACAGTATGGCTACACCTTC
.	TRBV28	TRBJ2-3	.	CASSLTGPSTDTQYF	TGTGCCAGCAGTTTAACAGGACCAAGCACAGATACGCAGTATTTT
.	TRBV12-3/TRBV12-4	TRBJ2-1	.	CASSFDTYNEQFF	TGTGCCAGCAGTTTTGACACCTACAATGAGCAGTTCTTC
TRBD2	TRBV18	TRBJ2-7	.	CASSPSSGRDYEQCF	TGTGCCAGCTCACCCTCTAGCGGGAGGGACTACGAGCAGTGCTTC
.	TRBV4-1	TRBJ2-5	.	CASSQEGRAGGKTQYF	TGCGCCAGCAGCCAAGAGGGCCGGGCAGGGGGGAAGACCCAGTACTTC
.	TRBV2	TRBJ1-5	.	CASSQDSSNQPQHF	TGTGCCAGCAGTCAGGACAGTAGCAATCAGCCCCAGCATTTT
.	TRBV6-1	TRBJ2-7	.	CASSEKGRGAYEQYF	TGTGCCAGCAGTGAAAAGGGCAGGGGAGCCTACGAGCAGTACTTC
TRBD2	TRBV29-1	TRBJ2-5	few	CSVRLAGPETQYF	TGCAGCGTTAGGCTAGCGGGACCCGAGACCCAGTACTTC
TRBD2	TRBV2	TRBJ2-1	.	CARTWTSGGAVLNEQFF	TGTGCCAGAACGTGGACTAGCGGGGGGGCCGTCTTAAATGAGCAGTTCTTC
.	TRBV6-5	TRBJ1-2	.	CASRQQTANYGYTF	TGTGCCAGCAGACAACAGACAGCTAACTATGGCTACACCTTC
TRBD1	TRBV18	TRBJ1-1	.	CASDRAGRGTEAFF	TGTGCCAGCGACAGGGCTGGAAGGGGCACTGAAGCTTTCTTT
.	TRBV18	TRBJ2-5	.	CASSIQGQETQYF	TGTGCCAGCTCCATACAGGGTCAAGAGACCCAGTACTTC
TRBD1	TRBV2	TRBJ1-2	.	CASRKDRANYGYTF	TGTGCCAGCAGGAAGGACAGGGCAAACTATGGCTACACCTTC
.	TRBV13	TRBJ1-1	.	CASSFTGSTEAFF	TGTGCCAGCAGCTTTACAGGGTCCACTGAAGCTTTCTTT
TRBD1	TRBV28	TRBJ1-3	.	CASSPDRVGNTIYF	TGTGCCAGCAGCCCGGACAGGGTTGGAAACACCATATATTTT
.	TRBV24-1	TRBJ2-2	.	CATSDPGGPGTGELFF	TGTGCCACCAGTGACCCCGGAGGGCCTGGCACCGGGGAGCTGTTTTTT
TRBD1	TRBV19	TRBJ2-3	.	CASGTVSSGDTQYF	TGTGCCAGTGGGACAGTCTCGTCTGGAGATACGCAGTATTTT
.	TRBV3-1/TRBV3-2	TRBJ2-3	.	CASSPGGPAGDTQYF	TGTGCCAGCAGCCCGGGGGGCCCGGCGGGGGATACGCAGTATTTT
.	TRBV28	TRBJ1-1	.	CASSRLSGRGTEAFF	TGTGCCAGCAGCCGACTCTCGGGTCGAGGAACTGAAGCTTTCTTT
.	TRBV21-1	TRBJ1-2	.	CASSKVGDRINYGYTF	TGTGCCAGCAGCAAAGTTGGGGACAGAATTAACTATGGCTACACCTTC
.	TRBV19	TRBJ1-1	.	CASSSGSWGTEAFF	TGTGCCAGTAGTTCGGGGTCCTGGGGAACTGAAGCTTTCTTT
.	TRBV6-5	TRBJ1-1	.	CASRRQVDNEAFF	TGTGCCAGCAGACGGCAGGTGGACAACGAAGCTTTCTTT
TRBD2	TRBV7-2	TRBJ2-6	.	CASSSGASGISGANVLTF	TGTGCCAGCAGCTCCGGGGCTAGCGGGATCTCTGGGGCCAACGTCCTGACTTTC
.	TRBV15	TRBJ2-3	.	CAFAQGGEADTQYF	TGTGCCTTCGCACAGGGAGGGGAAGCAGATACGCAGTATTTT
.	TRBV27	TRBJ1-5	.	CASSSTEYNQPQHF	TGTGCCAGCAGTTCGACAGAGTACAATCAGCCCCAGCATTTT
.	TRBV10-3	TRBJ1-5	.	CAIRGGDQPQHF	TGTGCCATCAGGGGAGGGGATCAGCCCCAGCATTTT
TRBD2	TRBV7-2	TRBJ2-5	.	CASSLRPSGFQETQYF	TGTGCCAGCAGCTTACGGCCTAGCGGGTTCCAAGAGACCCAGTACTTC
TRBD1	TRBV6-5	TRBJ1-1	.	CASSRTGMNTEAFF	TGTGCCAGCAGCAGGACAGGAATGAACACTGAAGCTTTCTTT
.	TRBV30	TRBJ2-1	.	CASLTGFSNEQFF	TGTGCCTCGTTGACAGGTTTTTCGAATGAGCAGTTCTTC
.	TRBV28	TRBJ1-1	.	CASSFSREAFF	TGTGCCAGCAGTTTTTCCCGGGAAGCTTTCTTT